What follows are 11 T cell receptor beta chains derived from one specimen sequenced in a study of T cells in Graves' hyperthyroidism and ophthalmopathy. Researchers took RNA transcripts and amplified the TCR beta CDR3 regions from them. The study used the HTBI primer set for a first-round RT-PCR of the TCR CDR3. MiXCR, run by TCRdb on the multiplex PCR reads, gives a single entry per CDR3 protein. The sample has fewer than 650,000 distinct CDR3 sequences; approximately 15% are singletons. Sample: blood. The receptors shown here come from a woman under 30 with Graves' ophthalmopathy.

In its sample, this clonotype was seen many times. This rearrangement joins TRBV5-6 to TRBJ2-3; 7 nucleotides agree with TRBD2. The CDR3 runs 15 residues. Trimming took 1 base from V and 2 from J; bases not matched to a gene: 4. Per the germline V gene, CDR1 is SGHDT and CDR2 is YYEEEE. The CDR3 region is CASSLTSVITDTQYF. The DNA for the CDR3 is TGTGCCAGCAGCTTGACTAGCGTTATCACAGATACGCAGTATTTT.

This clonotype was seen repeatedly, ten times or more. J is TRBJ2-5 and V is TRBV12-3 or TRBV12-4; maybe TRBD1 (5 bases). The CDR3 contains 15 residues. The ends were cut back, 7 bases at V and 5 bases at J, with 20 bases in the middle. Here the CDR3 reads CASTNQTPGFETQYF. DNA of the CDR3: TGTGCCAGCACCAACCAAACGCCAGGGTTCGAGACCCAGTACTTC.

This clonotype was counted ten times or more. The rearrangement joins TRBV2 to TRBJ2-7, with D perhaps matching TRBD1 or TRBD2 (5 bases each). The V end was cut by 4 bases, the J end by 3 bases, with 28 bases between. The CDR3 sequence is 19 residues long. Germline CDR1 is SNHLY and CDR2 is FYNNEI. For the CDR3, the DNA is TGTGCCAGCAGTGTCGCAAAGGGGCGCGGAGGAGTAGCTATCTACGAGCAGTACTTC. Translating gives CASSVAKGRGGVAIYEQYF.

In this sample, this clonotype turned up a few times. The chain has TRBV4-2 and TRBJ1-2; no clear D. From germline, CDR1 is LGHNA and CDR2 YNFKEQ. The CDR3 sequence is 16 residues long. Trimming removed 0 bases at V and 4 bases at J, with 15 bases between. The CDR3 DNA is TGTGCCAGCAGCCAAGAGGAGGCAGCGGGTATCTATGGCTACACCTTC. Protein product: CASSQEEAAGIYGYTF.

J is TRBJ2-7 and V is TRBV9, with no clear D. The CDR3 is 16 amino acids. The germline V gene encodes CDR1 SGDLS and CDR2 YYNGEE. Between the trimmed V and J ends, which lost 4 bases and 0 bases, there was a span of 17 bases. Here the CDR3 reads CASSPDEAGSSYEQYF. CDR3 DNA sequence: TGTGCCAGCAGCCCCGATGAGGCAGGTAGCTCCTACGAGCAGTACTTC. The full variable domain, its missing parts supplied by reference TRBV9 and TRBJ2-7, is DSGVTQTPKHLITATGQRVTLRCSPRSGDLSVYWYQQSLDQGLQFLIQYYNGEERAKGNILERFSAQQFPDLHSELNLSSLELGDSALYFCASSPDEAGSSYEQYFGPGTRLTVT.

On this clonotype: A read error may explain this, as a much larger clone is one base away. The chain combines TRBV29-1 with TRBJ2-1; tentatively, D is TRBD1 (5 bases). The germline V gene has CDR1 SQVTM and CDR2 ANQGSEA. This CDR3 comprises 14 residues. V lost 4 bases and J lost 0, with 10 bases in between. The CDR3 loop is CSVVRTTSYNEQFF. The CDR3 DNA is TGCAGCGTTGTAAGGACAACCTCCTACAATGAGCAGTTCTTC.

The chain combines TRBV6-1 with TRBJ1-4, with TRBD1 as a possible D gene (6 bases). CDR3 length equals 16 residues. Between the trimmed V and J ends, which lost 2 bases and 3 bases, there was a span of 13 bases. Germline CDR1 reads MNHNS; CDR2 reads SASEGT. CDR3 in amino acids: CASSEWSRGSNEKLFF. CDR3 nucleotide sequence: TGTGCCAGCAGTGAATGGTCCAGGGGCTCTAATGAAAAACTGTTTTTT.

The V and J genes are TRBV4-2 and TRBJ2-3; 10 bases are a match to TRBD2. The CDR3 extends over 18 amino acids. The germline CDR1 and CDR2 sequences are LGHNA and YNFKEQ. V was clipped by 0 bases and J by 4 bases; unmatched bases: 10. In DNA form, the CDR3 reads TGTGCCAGCAGCCAAGATCGTGGGCTAGCGGGAGTATCAGATACGCAGTATTTT. Translating it yields CASSQDRGLAGVSDTQYF.

A note on this clonotype: Since a much larger clone is just one base distant, this may be a read error. The rearrangement uses TRBV7-9 and TRBJ2-1; 8 bases are shared with TRBD2. In germline, CDR1 is SEHNR, CDR2 FQNEAQ (reference sequence). Trimming took 6 bases from V and 6 from J; bases not matched to a gene: 10. The CDR3 has 15 residues. CDR3 residues: CASSDSGKPVNEQFF. For the CDR3, the DNA is TGTGCCAGCAGTGATAGCGGGAAGCCTGTCAATGAGCAGTTCTTC.

This clonotype was observed many times. The chain joins TRBV5-1 to TRBJ2-1, with 15 bases matching TRBD2. The V gene's germline CDR1 is SGHRS and CDR2 YFSETQ. The CDR3 covers 15 residues. With V trimmed by 4 bases and J by 6 bases, 2 bases remained unmatched. The CDR3 spells CASSTGLAGGNEQFF. CDR3 nucleotide sequence: TGCGCCAGCAGCACGGGACTAGCGGGGGGCAATGAGCAGTTCTTC. Full variable domain (missing parts from reference TRBV5-1 and TRBJ2-1): KAGVTQTPRYLIKTRGQQVTLSCSPISGHRSVSWYQQTPGQGLQFLFEYFSETQRNKGNFPGRFSGRQFSNSRSEMNVSTLELGDSALYLCASSTGLAGGNEQFFGPGTRLTVL.

This clonotype has a handful of counts. The gene calls are TRBV19 and TRBJ1-5; D is perhaps TRBD1 (5 bases). From germline, CDR1 is LNHDA and CDR2 SQIVND (reference sequence). This CDR3 is built from 13 residues. The V end was cut by 3 bases, the J end by 5 bases, with 8 bases between. The CDR3 loop is CASSMRGDQPQHF. CDR3 DNA sequence: TGTGCCAGTAGTATGAGGGGTGATCAGCCCCAGCATTTT.